This T cell receptor beta chain was profiled in a study of beta chain features in type 1 diabetes. V lost 5 bases and J lost 11, with 12 bases in between. The CDR3 sequence is 12 residues long. Germline V gene data show CDR1 as KGHSH and CDR2 as LQKENI. Expressed TCRB transcripts were sequenced because the isolated RNA had all been reverse transcribed beforehand. The assay was immunoSEQ multiplex PCR, and TCRdb's table has in-frame clones only and misses some. The sample carries about 360,000 clones, approximately 12% recorded once. The specimen sequenced was naive CD4+ T cells from blood. The TCR originated in a man between 18 and 29 years old in good health. V is TRBV18 and J is TRBJ1-4; D is perhaps TRBD1 (5 bases). The DNA for the CDR3 is TGTGCCAGCTCAACAGGTGGTCGGAAACTGTTTTTT. Encoded protein: CASSTGGRKLFF.